This T cell receptor beta chain was profiled in a study of regulatory T cells in long-lasting Graves disease. The sample holds many counts of this clonotype. Its specificity is not known. Study-level results: Sampling was limited to peripheral blood rather than thyroid tissue. Persistent disease exhibited a predilection for TRBV28, TRBJ1-2 and TRBJ2-5.

Arm-PCR with iRepertoire HTBI primers amplified the CDR3 regions for these TCR beta libraries. From the multiplex PCR reads, TCRdb called clonotypes with MiXCR, one entry per CDR3 protein. Among about 430,000 distinct CDR3 sequences listed, around 23% were seen once. Regarding time point: persistent/refractory GD, antithyroid drugs over 5 years with positive TRAb. With RNA extracted from PBMCs as input, the TCR library was made. This CDR3 region has 13 residues. Looked up from germline, CDR1 is MDHEN and CDR2 is SYDVKM. V was pared by 3 bases and J by 0 bases, with 3 bases between. This chain joins TRBV28 and TRBJ1-5, with unresolved D. This TCR came from a female donor with Graves disease. The sample here was peripheral blood mononuclear cells (PBMCs), taken when the disease was refractory, from a patient treated with antithyroid drugs. The CDR3 region has the DNA TGTGCCAGCAGTTTCAATAGCAATCAGCCCCAGCATTTT. Its translation: CASSFNSNQPQHF.